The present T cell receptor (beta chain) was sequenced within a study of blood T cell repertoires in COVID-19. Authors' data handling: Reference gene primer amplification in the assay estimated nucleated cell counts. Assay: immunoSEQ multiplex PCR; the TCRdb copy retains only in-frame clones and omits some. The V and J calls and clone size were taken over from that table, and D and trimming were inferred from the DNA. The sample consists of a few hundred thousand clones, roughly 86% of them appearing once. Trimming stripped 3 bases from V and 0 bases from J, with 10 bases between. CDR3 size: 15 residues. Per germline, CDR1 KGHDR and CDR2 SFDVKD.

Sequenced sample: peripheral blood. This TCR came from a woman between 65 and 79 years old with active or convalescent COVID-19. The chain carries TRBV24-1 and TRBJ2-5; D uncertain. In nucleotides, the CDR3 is TGTGCCACCAGTGATCCACACAGAAACCAAGAGACCCAGTACTTC. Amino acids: CATSDPHRNQETQYF.